Presented here are 26 T cell receptor beta chains from one specimen sequenced in a study of cytomegalovirus exposure and HLA in healthy donors. Researchers ran the PCR with 60 Vbeta and 13 Jbeta primers. Profiling relied on immunoSEQ multiplex PCR, and the TCRdb table lists in-frame clones only, not all of them. Here the sample spans around 67,000 clones, about 80% being singletons. Sequenced sample: PBMCs. Every receptor here comes from a young man in good health and CMV-seropositive.

The rearrangement uses TRBV10-1 and TRBJ2-1; 8 nucleotides match TRBD2. Trimming cost V 2 bases and J 1 base; bases outside gene matches: 4. This CDR3 comprises 16 residues. The V gene's germline CDR1 is WNHNN and CDR2 SYGVQD (reference sequence). The CDR3 loop is CASSEDPGGSYNEQFF. Written as DNA, the CDR3 is TGCGCCAGCAGTGAGGATCCGGGGGGGTCCTACAATGAGCAGTTCTTC.

This clone appeared a single time. The chain couples TRBV30 to TRBJ2-1; 12 nucleotides match TRBD1. The V segment lost 3 bases and the J segment 8 bases; nucleotides outside the gene matches: 8. The CDR3 is made up of 15 amino acids. Per germline, CDR1 GTSNPN and CDR2 SVGIG (reference sequence). CDR3 bases: TGTGCCTGGAGCCCGGGACAGGGGGCGACCGATGAGCAGTTCTTC. Amino acids: CAWSPGQGATDEQFF.

The J gene is TRBJ2-7, the V gene TRBV30; TRBD2 agrees at 12 bases. Germline assignment: CDR1 GTSNPN and CDR2 SVGIG (reference sequence). The ends lost 4 bases at V and 6 bases at J; junction bases unmatched: 13. The CDR3 has 16 residues. The CDR3 DNA reads as TGTGCCTGGACCCACGGTCTAGCGGGAGGGATCGGCGAGCAGTACTTC. Translating it yields CAWTHGLAGGIGEQYF. The whole variable domain, filled in from reference TRBV30 and TRBJ2-7, reads SQTIHQWPATLVQPVGSPLSLECTVEGTSNPNLYWYRQAAGRGLQLLFYSVGIGQISSEVPQNLSASRPQDRQFILSSKKLLLSDSGFYLCAWTHGLAGGIGEQYFGPGTRLTVT.

The chain has TRBV9 and TRBJ2-7; tentative D call: TRBD2 (6 bases). CDR1 SGDLS and CDR2 YYNGEE come from the germline V gene. Trimming left V 4 bases short and J 3 bases short, with 17 bases between. CDR3 length: 15 amino acids. The CDR3 bases are TGTGCCAGCAGCCCCCAGGTGGGAGCGGGCTACGAGCAGTACTTC. Protein sequence: CASSPQVGAGYEQYF. Using reference TRBV9 and TRBJ2-7 for the parts outside the CDR3, the full variable domain is DSGVTQTPKHLITATGQRVTLRCSPRSGDLSVYWYQQSLDQGLQFLIQYYNGEERAKGNILERFSAQQFPDLHSELNLSSLELGDSALYFCASSPQVGAGYEQYFGPGTRLTVT.

This clone was counted a single time. The chain is built from TRBV28 and TRBJ1-5; D is perhaps TRBD1 (5 bases). Per germline, CDR1 MDHEN and CDR2 SYDVKM. V lost 4 bases to trimming and J lost 6 bases, with 7 bases between them. This CDR3 is 12 amino acids long. This chain's CDR3 is CASSSRGQPQHF. Here the CDR3 DNA reads TGTGCCAGCAGTTCTAGGGGTCAGCCCCAGCATTTT.

CDR3 nucleotide sequence: TGTGCCAGCAGTTACTCGAGCGGGACTCACCCAGATACGCAGTATTTT. Translated: CASSYSSGTHPDTQYF. The V call is TRBV6-5, the J call TRBJ2-3, with TRBD2 matching 7 bases. The CDR3 covers 16 residues. The J segment lost 4 bases and the V segment lost 0 bases, leaving 7 bases of the junction unmatched. The V gene's germline CDR1 is MNHEY and CDR2 SVGAGI.

The V and J genes are TRBV30 and TRBJ2-5; TRBD2 matches 8 bases. V lost 5 bases to trimming and J lost 2 bases; unmatched junction nucleotides: 7. This CDR3 is built from 14 residues. The germline gives CDR1 GTSNPN, CDR2 SVGIG (reference sequence). The CDR3 protein is CAWGNGGGQETQYF. CDR3 nucleotides: TGTGCCTGGGGTAACGGGGGGGGGCAAGAGACCCAGTACTTC.

The chain employs TRBV19 and TRBJ1-5; a possible D gene is TRBD1 (5 bases). This CDR3 is 14 amino acids long. V lost 3 bases and J 3 bases, leaving 9 bases between the germline ends. Per germline, CDR1 LNHDA and CDR2 SQIVND (reference sequence). CDR3: CASSMAGFNQPQHF. The CDR3 DNA reads TGTGCCAGTAGTATGGCAGGGTTCAATCAGCCCCAGCATTTT.

J is TRBJ2-7 and V is TRBV10-3; 7 bases are a match to TRBD1. The germline CDR1 and CDR2 sequences are ENHRY and SYGVKD. Losses at the gene ends were 10 bases for V and 5 bases for J; bases not matched to a gene: 8. CDR3 length: 12 residues. The CDR3 bases are TGTGCCAGTCTATCAGGGGGACACGAGCAGTACTTC. Translation: CASLSGGHEQYF.

This clone came up a few times. The chain is built from TRBV5-1 and TRBJ2-1; TRBD2 matches 11 bases. Germline lookup yields CDR1 SGHRS and CDR2 YFSETQ. CDR3 size: 15 residues. Losses at the gene ends were 0 bases for V and 10 bases for J; bases not matched to a gene: 6. CDR3 DNA sequence: TGCGCCAGCAGCTTGGGACTAGCGGGGAGAGGGGAGCAGTTCTTC. This encodes CASSLGLAGRGEQFF.

The genes are TRBV6-4 and TRBJ2-2, with no clear D. Germline assignment: CDR1 MRHNA and CDR2 SNTAGT. Trimming stripped 0 bases from V and 5 bases from J, with 4 bases between. The CDR3 consists of 13 residues. CDR3 amino acids: CASSDSSTGELFF. In nucleotides, the CDR3 is TGTGCCAGCAGTGACTCCTCTACCGGGGAGCTGTTTTTT.

The CDR3 here is CASRVETGKNYEQYF. The CDR3, as DNA: TGTGCCAGCAGGGTCGAGACAGGGAAGAACTACGAGCAGTACTTC. This chain uses TRBV6-1 with TRBJ2-7; 7 bases line up with TRBD1. The germline V gene has CDR1 MNHNS and CDR2 SASEGT. Losses at the gene ends were 6 bases for V and 3 bases for J; bases not matched to a gene: 11. The CDR3 length is 15 residues.

The chain links TRBV7-8 to TRBJ1-5; D gene ambiguous. V gave up 3 bases and J gave up 5 bases, with 8 bases separating them. The CDR3 sequence is 13 residues long. In germline, CDR1 is SGHVS, CDR2 FQNEAQ. The CDR3 sequence: CASSLVGDQPQHF. In nucleotides, the CDR3 is TGTGCCAGCAGCTTGGTCGGGGATCAGCCCCAGCATTTT. The full variable domain, rest sourced from reference TRBV7-8 and TRBJ1-5, is GAGVSQSPRYKVAKRGQDVALRCDPISGHVSLFWYQQALGQGPEFLTYFQNEAQLDKSGLPSDRFFAERPEGSVSTLKIQRTQQEDSAVYLCASSLVGDQPQHFGDGTRLSIL.

By share, this clone counts as medium-sized (0.01 to 0.1%). V is TRBV10-2 and J is TRBJ1-6; D call uncertain. V lost 3 bases and J lost 6, with 6 bases in between. Germline lookup yields CDR1 WSHSY and CDR2 SAAADI. This CDR3 comprises 13 residues. CDR3 residues: CASSEDFNSPLHF. The CDR3 DNA reads as TGCGCCAGCAGTGAAGACTTTAATTCACCCCTCCACTTT.

The chain links TRBV25-1 to TRBJ2-2; 13 positions agree with TRBD2. Looked up from germline, CDR1 is MGHDK and CDR2 is SYGVNS. CDR3 length equals 16 residues. The V gene end was trimmed by 3 bases and the J gene end by 2 bases; junction bases not matched to a gene: 0. The DNA of the CDR3 is TGTGCCAGCAGTGAGGGACTAGCGGGAAACACCGGGGAGCTGTTTTTT. Translated, it gives CASSEGLAGNTGELFF. Based on the CDR3 plus reference TRBV25-1 and TRBJ2-2, the full variable domain is EADIYQTPRYLVIGTGKKITLECSQTMGHDKMYWYQQDPGMELHLIHYSYGVNSTEKGDLSSESTVSRIRTEHFPLTLESARPSHTSQYLCASSEGLAGNTGELFFGEGSRLTVL.

This chain uses TRBV29-1 with TRBJ1-1, with 7 bases fitting TRBD1. V gave up 4 bases and J gave up 7 bases; unmatched junction bases: 3. The CDR3 runs 11 residues. The germline V gene has CDR1 SQVTM and CDR2 ANQGSEA. CDR3 amino acids: CSVVQGYEAFF. The CDR3 DNA follows: TGCAGCGTTGTACAGGGGTATGAAGCTTTCTTT. The whole variable domain, remainder taken from reference TRBV29-1 and TRBJ1-1, is SAVISQKPSRDICQRGTSLTIQCQVDSQVTMMFWYRQQPGQSLTLIATANQGSEATYESGFVIDKFPISRPNLTFSTLTVSNMSPEDSSIYLCSVVQGYEAFFGQGTRLTVV.

The rearrangement links TRBV6-5 to TRBJ1-3, with D possibly being TRBD1 (6 bases). Trimming removed 5 bases from V and 0 bases from J, with 11 bases in between. The CDR3 is made up of 15 amino acids. Germline loops: CDR1 MNHEY, CDR2 SVGAGI. CDR3 DNA: TGTGCCAGCAGTGCTACAGGGTACTCTGGAAACACCATATATTTT. Translated, it gives CASSATGYSGNTIYF.

The chain uses TRBV5-1 and TRBJ1-1; no definite D call. There are 12 residues in the CDR3. Trimming removed 4 bases from V and 7 bases from J, with 11 bases in between. CDR1 and CDR2 (germline): SGHRS, YFSETQ. The CDR3 protein is CASSRGSGEAFF. CDR3 in DNA: TGCGCCAGCAGCCGCGGCTCCGGTGAAGCTTTCTTT.

This clone was seen only once. V usage is TRBV14 and J usage is TRBJ2-1; D is possibly TRBD2 (6 bases). V was shortened by 6 bases and J by 10 bases, with 16 bases between the two germline ends. The V gene's germline CDR1 is SGHDN and CDR2 FVKESK. This CDR3 comprises 13 residues. The CDR3 is CASRKTSLGEQFF. DNA of the CDR3: TGTGCCAGCAGAAAGACTAGTCTTGGAGAGCAGTTCTTC.

This chain uses TRBV5-6 with TRBJ2-7, with D possibly TRBD1 on 6 matching bases. The germline V gene encodes CDR1 SGHDT and CDR2 YYEEEE. The ends were cut back, 4 bases at V and 1 base at J, with 12 bases in the middle. This CDR3 is built from 14 residues. CDR3 region: CASSRGQTSYEQYF. As DNA, the CDR3 is TGTGCCAGCAGCCGAGGACAGACTTCCTACGAGCAGTACTTC.

This sequence joins TRBV6-1 and TRBJ1-2, with D maybe TRBD1 (6 bases). This CDR3 region has 14 residues. Germline lookup yields CDR1 MNHNS and CDR2 SASEGT. The V end was cut by 4 bases, the J end by 4 bases, with 13 bases between. The CDR3 DNA is TGTGCCAGCAGTGTACGGGACAAGTTCTATGGCTACACCTTC. Translating gives CASSVRDKFYGYTF.

This chain joins TRBV6-5 and TRBJ1-2, with 9 bases aligning to TRBD1. Trimming took 7 bases from V and 4 from J; bases not matched to a gene: 7. CDR1 is MNHEY, CDR2 SVGAGI, per germline. The CDR3 totals 14 residues. The CDR3 DNA reads TGTGCCAGCACCTCCGGGACAGGGCTCTATGGCTACACCTTC. Its translation: CASTSGTGLYGYTF.

This sequence joins TRBV9 and TRBJ2-7; D is unclear. The CDR3 is 15 amino acids. Trimming took off 0 bases at V and 2 bases at J, with 12 bases between the two ends. Germline CDR1 and CDR2: SGDLS and YYNGEE. The CDR3 DNA reads as TGTGCCAGCAGCGTAGGTGACACTGCTACCTACGAGCAGTACTTC. It specifies CASSVGDTATYEQYF.

This clone came up once. The chain carries TRBV30 and TRBJ1-6, with D tentatively TRBD1 (5 bases). Germline CDR1 GTSNPN, CDR2 SVGIG (reference sequence). V was trimmed by 3 bases and J by 7 bases, leaving 10 bases between them. The CDR3 spans 13 residues. The CDR3 DNA is TGTGCCTGGAGGGGGCAATTAAATTCACCCCTCCACTTT. As protein: CAWRGQLNSPLHF.

This clone occurred once. In nucleotides, the CDR3 is TGTGCCTGGAGCGGGGGGAGCAATCAGCCCCAGCATTTT. As protein: CAWSGGSNQPQHF. The chain recombines TRBV30 with TRBJ1-5; D is perhaps TRBD1 (5 bases). The CDR3 runs 13 residues. From germline, CDR1 is GTSNPN and CDR2 SVGIG (reference sequence). Trimming removed 3 bases from V and 1 base from J, with 7 bases in between.

The V and J genes are TRBV30 and TRBJ1-6; D unresolved. Germline-derived CDR1 and CDR2 are GTSNPN and SVGIG (reference sequence). The CDR3 is 13 residues long. The V end was cut by 7 bases, the J end by 8 bases, with 15 bases between. The CDR3 DNA follows: TGTGCCTCCTCGGCAGGTGGCTATTCACCCCTCCACTTT. Its protein product is CASSAGGYSPLHF. Variable domain in full (rest from reference TRBV30 and TRBJ1-6): SQTIHQWPATLVQPVGSPLSLECTVEGTSNPNLYWYRQAAGRGLQLLFYSVGIGQISSEVPQNLSASRPQDRQFILSSKKLLLSDSGFYLCASSAGGYSPLHFGNGTRLTVT.